This TCR beta chain stems from a study of CD8 T cells in Susac syndrome. Overall study results and limits: The study admitted that it had a relatively small number of individuals in its TCR sequencing and HLA analysis.

Random hexamers were used to reverse transcribe 0.5 to 1 ug of RNA. immunoSEQ multiplex PCR amplified TCR beta CDR3 across 54 Vbeta, 13 Jbeta. A single record per CDR3 protein comes from TCRdb applying MiXCR to the immunoSEQ multiplex PCR reads. The sample gives roughly 120,000 distinct CDR3 sequences, approximately 95% of which show up once; around 0.3% is in the top ten. Note on this clonotype: Its antigen is not known.

Blood CD8+ and CD4+ T cells underwent high-throughput TCR beta sequencing. Through negative isolation, CD4+ and CD8+ T cells were obtained, while TEMRA cells were enriched using FACS. J gave up 3 bases and V 7 bases, and 6 bases lay outside the gene matches. The CDR3 runs to 14 residues. Germline lookup yields CDR1 LNHDA and CDR2 SQIVND (reference sequence). Sequencing used CD8+ T cells from PBMCs. This chain connects TRBV19 to TRBJ2-3, with 8 bases matching TRBD2. This receptor was identified in a human donor with multiple sclerosis. The CDR3 here is CASNGLALTDTQYF. The DNA for the CDR3 is TGTGCCAGTAACGGACTAGCATTGACAGATACGCAGTATTTT.